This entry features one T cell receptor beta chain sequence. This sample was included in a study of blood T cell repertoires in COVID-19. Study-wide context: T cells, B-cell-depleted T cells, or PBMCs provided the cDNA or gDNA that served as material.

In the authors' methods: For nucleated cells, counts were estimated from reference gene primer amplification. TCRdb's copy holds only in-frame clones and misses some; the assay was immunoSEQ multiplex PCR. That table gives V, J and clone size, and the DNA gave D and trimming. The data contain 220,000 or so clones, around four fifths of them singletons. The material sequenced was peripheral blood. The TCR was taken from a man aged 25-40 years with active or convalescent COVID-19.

The CDR3 sequence is CASSLSTGAYGYTF. The CDR3 bases are TGCGCCAGCAGCTTGAGTACAGGTGCCTATGGCTACACCTTC. This chain joins TRBV5-1 and TRBJ1-2; the D gene is possibly TRBD1 (5 bases). Trimming pared 1 base from V and 4 bases from J, leaving 11 bases between. Germline assignment: CDR1 SGHRS and CDR2 YFSETQ. The CDR3 has 14 residues.